The 28 T cell receptor beta chains given below trace back to one sample, sequenced in a study of T cell responses to AZD1222 COVID-19 vaccine. Here immunoSEQ multiplex PCR was the method, and the copy in TCRdb shows in-frame clones only, minus some. The sample lists 150,000 or so clones; around nine tenths were seen once. The sequences come from peripheral blood, collected on day 0 of AZD1222 vaccination. The receptor source for this set is an adult in good health.

This chain uses TRBV3-1 (or the pseudogene TRBV3-2) with TRBJ1-2; D not resolved. V lost 1 base to trimming and J lost 8 bases, with 8 bases between them. The CDR3 has 12 residues. Per the germline V gene, CDR1 is LGHDT and CDR2 is YNNKEL (reference sequence). The CDR3 reads CASSQAEVGYTF. In DNA, the CDR3 is TGTGCCAGCAGCCAAGCGGAAGTCGGCTACACCTTC.

The rearrangement uses TRBV7-9 and TRBJ1-2; 7 bases map to TRBD1. J was trimmed by 8 bases and V by 4 bases; bases with no gene match: 13. In germline, CDR1 is SEHNR, CDR2 FQNEAQ (reference sequence). The CDR3 is 15 residues long. In DNA form, the CDR3 reads TGTGCCAGCAGCTCCGTACAGGGGCACTTCATAGGCTACACCTTC. This encodes CASSSVQGHFIGYTF. The entire variable domain, with the rest obtained from reference TRBV7-9 and TRBJ1-2, is as follows: DTGVSQNPRHKITKRGQNVTFRCDPISEHNRLYWYRQTLGQGPEFLTYFQNEAQLEKSRLLSDRFSAERPKGSFSTLEIQRTEQGDSAMYLCASSSVQGHFIGYTFGSGTRLTVV.

CDR3 sequence reads: CASSNQGALNTEAFF. The CDR3 DNA reads TGTGCCAGTAGTAATCAGGGGGCGCTGAACACTGAAGCTTTCTTT. V usage is TRBV19 and J usage is TRBJ1-1, with TRBD1 matching 8 bases. V trimming: 4 bases; J trimming: 0 bases; junction bases outside the gene matches: 4. CDR1 LNHDA and CDR2 SQIVND come from the germline V gene (reference sequence). There are 15 residues in the CDR3.

This sequence joins TRBV2 and TRBJ1-5; D may be TRBD1 (5 bases). Trimming removed 6 bases from V and 7 bases from J, with 19 bases in between. Germline V gene lookup returns CDR1 SNHLY and CDR2 FYNNEI. The CDR3 is made up of 15 amino acids. The CDR3 here is CASRGTQGRDQPQHF. The CDR3 nucleotides read TGTGCCAGCAGGGGAACGCAGGGAAGGGACCAGCCCCAGCATTTT.

The V gene is TRBV29-1, the J gene TRBJ1-2; tentatively, D is TRBD1 (5 bases). V was clipped by 3 bases and J by 2 bases, with 10 bases between them. This CDR3 spans 13 amino acids. Germline assignment: CDR1 SQVTM and CDR2 ANQGSEA. The CDR3 nucleotides read TGCAGCGTTGACGCAGGGTTAAACTATGGCTACACCTTC. It translates to CSVDAGLNYGYTF.

The gene calls are TRBV7-3 and TRBJ2-1; D may be TRBD1 (7 bases). Germline CDR1 SGHTA, CDR2 FQGTGA. CDR3 size: 15 residues. V lost 5 bases to trimming and J lost 0 bases, with 11 bases between them. DNA of the CDR3: TGTGCCAGCAGCCAGGGGGGCAGCTCCTACAATGAGCAGTTCTTC. It is translated as CASSQGGSSYNEQFF.

In this sample, this clone turned up once. The V call is TRBV7-6, the J call TRBJ1-3; D is unclear. The V gene's germline CDR1 is SGHVS and CDR2 FNYEAQ. The CDR3 totals 15 residues. V was shortened by 1 base and J by 3 bases, with 10 bases between the two germline ends. CDR3: CASSLVAGFGNTIYF. CDR3 nucleotides: TGTGCCAGCAGCTTAGTTGCGGGTTTTGGAAACACCATATATTTT.

The genes are TRBV5-1 and TRBJ1-6; D is unclear. Germline V lookup: CDR1 SGHRS, CDR2 YFSETQ. The CDR3 has 15 residues. Trimming removed 4 bases at V and 7 bases at J, with 15 bases between. CDR3 bases: TGCGCCAGCAGCCCAGACGGGAGAACAAATTCACCCCTCCACTTT. Protein: CASSPDGRTNSPLHF.

V usage is TRBV19 and J usage is TRBJ2-5, with 8 bases that match TRBD2. Trimming took 4 bases from V and 5 from J; bases not matched to a gene: 6. This CDR3 has 14 residues. Germline values: CDR1 LNHDA, CDR2 SQIVND (reference sequence). The CDR3 DNA is TGTGCCAGTAGTACGGGGGGGCCTTGGGAGACCCAGTACTTC. Protein: CASSTGGPWETQYF.

The genes are TRBV5-1 and TRBJ2-3; TRBD2 matches 10 bases. CDR3 length: 16 residues. V lost 7 bases, J lost 1 base, and 9 bases stayed unmatched. The V gene's germline CDR1 is SGHRS and CDR2 YFSETQ. CDR3 loop: CASGETLAGGTDTQYF. The CDR3 nucleotides are TGCGCCAGCGGCGAAACCCTAGCGGGGGGCACAGATACGCAGTATTTT. Combining the CDR3 with reference TRBV5-1 and TRBJ2-3 gives the whole variable domain KAGVTQTPRYLIKTRGQQVTLSCSPISGHRSVSWYQQTPGQGLQFLFEYFSETQRNKGNFPGRFSGRQFSNSRSEMNVSTLELGDSALYLCASGETLAGGTDTQYFGPGTRLTVL.

Comment on this clone: Different DNA sequences within this sample yield the same CDR3. This rearrangement joins TRBV9 to TRBJ2-2; TRBD1 matches at 10 bases. V was pared by 0 bases and J by 1 base, with 3 bases of the junction left unmatched. Germline V CDR1 and CDR2: SGDLS, YYNGEE. The CDR3 length is 17 residues. The CDR3 loop reads CASSVGRDRGNTGELFF. The CDR3 region has the DNA TGTGCCAGCAGCGTAGGTAGGGACAGGGGGAACACCGGGGAGCTGTTTTTT. Variable domain in full (rest from reference TRBV9 and TRBJ2-2): DSGVTQTPKHLITATGQRVTLRCSPRSGDLSVYWYQQSLDQGLQFLIQYYNGEERAKGNILERFSAQQFPDLHSELNLSSLELGDSALYFCASSVGRDRGNTGELFFGEGSRLTVL.

The chain employs TRBV27 and TRBJ1-4; TRBD1 is a possible D gene (5 bases). Germline assignment: CDR1 MNHEY and CDR2 SMNVEV (reference sequence). Trimming took off 4 bases at V and 8 bases at J, with 17 bases between the two ends. The CDR3 runs to 15 residues. CDR3 sequence reads: CASSSLGGAEEKLFF. CDR3 DNA sequence: TGTGCCAGCAGTTCGCTGGGAGGGGCCGAGGAAAAACTGTTTTTT.

The rearrangement joins TRBV11-2 to TRBJ1-1, with D unclear. Germline lookup yields CDR1 SGHAT and CDR2 FQNNGV. This CDR3 is built from 11 residues. Trimming shortened V by 1 base and J by 7 bases, and 4 bases separated the two germline ends. CDR3 sequence (DNA): TGTGCCAGCAGCTTAGGAGGTGAAGCTTTCTTT. Protein sequence: CASSLGGEAFF. The whole variable domain, remainder taken from reference TRBV11-2 and TRBJ1-1, is EAGVAQSPRYKIIEKRQSVAFWCNPISGHATLYWYQQILGQGPKLLIQFQNNGVVDDSQLPKDRFSAERLKGVDSTLKIQPAKLEDSAVYLCASSLGGEAFFGQGTRLTVV.

J is TRBJ1-2 and V is TRBV6-2 or TRBV6-3; TRBD1 agrees at 7 bases. From germline, CDR1 is MNHEY and CDR2 SVGEGT. After removal of 0 bases from V and 9 bases from J, the junction contained 10 bases not matched to a gene. The CDR3 consists of 15 residues. CDR3 loop: CASSYSLEGASSYTF. The CDR3 nucleotides read TGTGCCAGCAGTTACTCGTTAGAGGGGGCATCGAGCTACACCTTC.

The chain recombines TRBV6-2 or TRBV6-3 with TRBJ1-3; D not resolved. This CDR3 is built from 12 residues. Germline CDR1 reads MNHEY; CDR2 reads SVGEGT. V dropped 2 bases and J dropped 10 bases, with 9 bases sitting between them. The CDR3 here is CASSYPTQTIYF. The CDR3 region has the DNA TGTGCCAGCAGTTACCCCACGCAGACCATATATTTT.

Written as DNA, the CDR3 is TGCGCCAGCAGCCTCGGGACAGACTCCTACGAGCAGTACTTC. The encoded protein is CASSLGTDSYEQYF. This chain uses TRBV4-1 with TRBJ2-7, with 7 bases identical to TRBD1. The CDR3 length is 14 residues. Germline trimming cut 4 bases from V and 0 bases from J; bases unmatched to any gene: 3. The V gene's germline CDR1 is MGHRA and CDR2 YSYEKL.

The gene calls are TRBV7-3 and TRBJ2-7; TRBD2 is a possible D gene (6 bases). Trimming left V 1 base short and J 7 bases short, with 17 bases between. The CDR3 has 15 amino acids. Germline values: CDR1 SGHTA, CDR2 FQGTGA. CDR3 DNA sequence: TGTGCCAGCAGCTTAAGCGCGAGCGGGTGGAGGGAGCAGTACTTC. Its translation: CASSLSASGWREQYF. Supplemented by reference TRBV7-3 and TRBJ2-7, the full variable domain reads GAGVSQTPSNKVTEKGKYVELRCDPISGHTALYWYRQSLGQGPEFLIYFQGTGAADDSGLPNDRFFAVRPEGSVSTLKIQRTERGDSAVYLCASSLSASGWREQYFGPGTRLTVT.

The rearrangement links TRBV5-1 to TRBJ1-1; D call uncertain. The CDR3 has 12 residues. Per the germline V gene, CDR1 is SGHRS and CDR2 is YFSETQ. V was cut by 0 bases and J by 5 bases, with 5 bases left in between. CDR3 region: CASSLGRTEAFF. As DNA, the CDR3 is TGCGCCAGCAGCTTGGGAAGGACTGAAGCTTTCTTT.

The rearrangement joins TRBV6-5 to TRBJ1-2, with TRBD1 as a possible D gene (6 bases). CDR1 is MNHEY and CDR2 is SVGAGI in the germline V gene. Trimming removed 7 bases from V and 4 bases from J, with 19 bases in between. This CDR3 spans 15 amino acids. CDR3 amino acids: CASTPEQGLGYGYTF. CDR3 bases: TGTGCCAGCACCCCCGAACAGGGACTGGGCTATGGCTACACCTTC.

This chain joins TRBV3-1 (or the pseudogene TRBV3-2) and TRBJ1-1; D unclear. The CDR3 is made up of 16 amino acids. CDR1 LGHDT and CDR2 YNNKEL come from the germline V gene (reference sequence). The V end was cut by 6 bases, the J end by 1 base, with 18 bases between. The CDR3 spells CASSQRAAAGNTEAFF. The CDR3 nucleotides read TGTGCCAGCAGTCAAAGGGCGGCGGCTGGGAACACTGAAGCTTTCTTT.

The gene calls are TRBV29-1 and TRBJ1-6, with 10 positions matching TRBD1. Germline-derived CDR1 and CDR2 are SQVTM and ANQGSEA. V gave up 8 bases and J gave up 10 bases; unmatched junction bases: 8. The CDR3 sequence is 13 residues long. The CDR3 region has the DNA TGCAGCACGCGGACAGGGGGTAAATCACCCCTCCACTTT. Protein: CSTRTGGKSPLHF.

The chain carries TRBV27 and TRBJ1-4; D remains ambiguous. The V end was cut by 6 bases, the J end by 0 bases, with 14 bases between. In germline, CDR1 is MNHEY, CDR2 SMNVEV (reference sequence). This CDR3 is built from 16 residues. The CDR3 DNA follows: TGTGCCAGCAGAGGCGGGCTGGAGGCAACTAATGAAAAACTGTTTTTT. Amino acids: CASRGGLEATNEKLFF. The whole variable domain, remainder taken from reference TRBV27 and TRBJ1-4, is EAQVTQNPRYLITVTGKKLTVTCSQNMNHEYMSWYRQDPGLGLRQIYYSMNVEVTDKGDVPEGYKVSRKEKRNFPLILESPSPNQTSLYFCASRGGLEATNEKLFFGSGTQLSVL.

The chain links TRBV28 to TRBJ2-3, with D maybe TRBD2 (6 bases). Trimming shortened V by 3 bases and J by 2 bases, and 15 bases separated the two germline ends. This CDR3 is 16 amino acids long. CDR1 and CDR2 (germline): MDHEN, SYDVKM. DNA of the CDR3: TGTGCCAGCAGTTTTGGAGGGCAGGCGCCCACAGATACGCAGTATTTT. As protein: CASSFGGQAPTDTQYF.

V and J are TRBV29-1 and TRBJ1-1; TRBD1 might be the D (6 bases). The CDR3 is 11 residues long. V was cut by 7 bases and J by 4 bases, with 10 bases left in between. CDR1 is SQVTM, CDR2 ANQGSEA, per germline. For the CDR3, the DNA is TGCAGCGGGGGACAAAGCACTGAAGCTTTCTTT. Translated: CSGGQSTEAFF.

The chain is built from TRBV12-3 or TRBV12-4 and TRBJ1-1; no definite D call. Trimming took 3 bases from V and 0 from J, leaving 5 bases between them. This CDR3 spans 13 amino acids. CDR3 sequence reads: CASSFQLNTEAFF. CDR3 sequence (DNA): TGTGCCAGCAGTTTCCAGTTGAACACTGAAGCTTTCTTT.

This clone has just one count. V usage is TRBV15 and J usage is TRBJ2-7; D might be TRBD1 (5 bases). V lost 0 bases and J 6 bases, leaving 9 bases between the germline ends. CDR1 LNHNV and CDR2 YYDKDF come from the germline V gene (reference sequence). The CDR3 length is 13 residues. This chain's CDR3 is CATSRDLQGEQYF. CDR3 nucleotides: TGTGCCACCAGCAGAGATCTCCAGGGCGAGCAGTACTTC.

V is TRBV7-9 and J is TRBJ2-1; TRBD2 is a possible D gene (5 bases). CDR3 length: 13 residues. The germline V gene has CDR1 SEHNR and CDR2 FQNEAQ (reference sequence). Trimming stripped 4 bases from V and 9 bases from J, with 13 bases between. The CDR3 bases are TGTGCCAGCAGCTCTTCTGACTATTCTGAGCAGTTCTTC. It specifies CASSSSDYSEQFF.

The chain employs TRBV25-1 and TRBJ1-5; D is possibly TRBD1 (5 bases). Trimming cost V 4 bases and J 0 bases, with 10 bases left between them. Per germline, CDR1 MGHDK and CDR2 SYGVNS. This CDR3 contains 15 residues. CDR3 amino acids: CASSGGGLSNQPQHF. CDR3 sequence (DNA): TGTGCCAGCAGTGGGGGCGGTCTTAGCAATCAGCCCCAGCATTTT. Variable domain in full (rest from reference TRBV25-1 and TRBJ1-5): EADIYQTPRYLVIGTGKKITLECSQTMGHDKMYWYQQDPGMELHLIHYSYGVNSTEKGDLSSESTVSRIRTEHFPLTLESARPSHTSQYLCASSGGGLSNQPQHFGDGTRLSIL.